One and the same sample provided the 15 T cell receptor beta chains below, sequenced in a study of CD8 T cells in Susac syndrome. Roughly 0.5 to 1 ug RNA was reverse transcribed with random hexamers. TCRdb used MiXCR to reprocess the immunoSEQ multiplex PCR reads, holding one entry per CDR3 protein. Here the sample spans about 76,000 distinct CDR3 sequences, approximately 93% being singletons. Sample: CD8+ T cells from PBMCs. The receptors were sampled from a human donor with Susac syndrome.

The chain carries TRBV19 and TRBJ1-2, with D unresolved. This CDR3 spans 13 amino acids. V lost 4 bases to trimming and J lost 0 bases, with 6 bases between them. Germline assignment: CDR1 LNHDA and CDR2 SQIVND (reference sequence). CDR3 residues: CASSTQANYGYTF. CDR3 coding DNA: TGTGCCAGTAGTACGCAGGCTAACTATGGCTACACCTTC.

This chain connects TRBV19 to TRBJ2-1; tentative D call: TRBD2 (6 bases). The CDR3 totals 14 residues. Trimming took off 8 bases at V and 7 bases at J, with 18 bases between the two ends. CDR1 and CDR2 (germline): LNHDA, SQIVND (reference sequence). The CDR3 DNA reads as TGTGCCAGTCGCCTCGGGCCGGGGGTGAATGAGCAGTTCTTC. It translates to CASRLGPGVNEQFF.

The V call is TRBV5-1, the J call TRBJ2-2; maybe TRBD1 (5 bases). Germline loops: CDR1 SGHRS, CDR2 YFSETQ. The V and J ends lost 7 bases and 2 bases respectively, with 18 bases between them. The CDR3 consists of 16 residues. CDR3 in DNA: TGCGCCAGCCGCACAGGCCCTATTAGCAACACCGGGGAGCTGTTTTTT. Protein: CASRTGPISNTGELFF.

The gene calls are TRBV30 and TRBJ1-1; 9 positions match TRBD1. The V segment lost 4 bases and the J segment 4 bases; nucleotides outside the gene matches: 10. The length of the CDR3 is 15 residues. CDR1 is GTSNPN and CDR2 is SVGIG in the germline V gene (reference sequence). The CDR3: CAWILQGAPLTEAFF. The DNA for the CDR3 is TGTGCCTGGATCCTACAGGGGGCCCCCCTCACTGAAGCTTTCTTT.

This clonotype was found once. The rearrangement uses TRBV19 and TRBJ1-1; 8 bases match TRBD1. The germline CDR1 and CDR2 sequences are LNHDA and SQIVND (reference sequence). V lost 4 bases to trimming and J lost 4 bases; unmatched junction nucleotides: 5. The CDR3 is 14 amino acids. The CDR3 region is CASSRRQGSTEAFF. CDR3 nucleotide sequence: TGTGCCAGTAGTAGGAGACAGGGGTCCACTGAAGCTTTCTTT.

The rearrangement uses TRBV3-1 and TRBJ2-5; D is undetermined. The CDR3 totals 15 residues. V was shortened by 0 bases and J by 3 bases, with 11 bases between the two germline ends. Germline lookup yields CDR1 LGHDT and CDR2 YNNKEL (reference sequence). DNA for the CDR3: TGTGCCAGCAGCCAAGATTTACAGCAAGAAGAGACCCAGTACTTC. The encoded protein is CASSQDLQQEETQYF.

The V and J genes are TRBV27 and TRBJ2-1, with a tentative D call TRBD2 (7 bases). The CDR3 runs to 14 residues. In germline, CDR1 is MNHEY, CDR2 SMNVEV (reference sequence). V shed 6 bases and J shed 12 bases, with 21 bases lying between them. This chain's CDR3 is CASRGGQGLTTQFF. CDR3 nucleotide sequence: TGTGCCAGCAGGGGGGGGCAGGGGCTAACTACGCAGTTCTTC.

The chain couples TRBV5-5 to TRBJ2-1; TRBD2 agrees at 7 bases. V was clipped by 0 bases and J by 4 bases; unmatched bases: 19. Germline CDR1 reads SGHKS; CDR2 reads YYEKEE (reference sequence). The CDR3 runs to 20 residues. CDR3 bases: TGTGCCAGCAGCTTGGCCGGAGCCAGACCAAAAGGCGGGAGATACAATGAGCAGTTCTTC. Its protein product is CASSLAGARPKGGRYNEQFF.

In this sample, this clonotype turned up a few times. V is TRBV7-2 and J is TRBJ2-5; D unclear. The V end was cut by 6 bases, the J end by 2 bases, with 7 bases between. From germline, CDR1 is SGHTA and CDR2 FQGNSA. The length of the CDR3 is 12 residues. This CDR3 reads CASSYGQETQYF. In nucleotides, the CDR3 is TGTGCCAGCAGTTACGGGCAAGAGACCCAGTACTTC.

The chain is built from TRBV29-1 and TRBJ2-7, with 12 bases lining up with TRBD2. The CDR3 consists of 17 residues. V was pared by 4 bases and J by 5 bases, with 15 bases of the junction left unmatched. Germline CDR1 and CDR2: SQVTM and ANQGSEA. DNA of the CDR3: TGCAGCGTTGCACCGGGACTAGCGGGCCCCTTAGGGGACGAGCAGTACTTC. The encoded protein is CSVAPGLAGPLGDEQYF.

CDR3 sequence reads: CATSDAAGTSGGSYNEQFF. Here the CDR3 DNA reads TGTGCCACCAGTGACGCCGCCGGGACTAGCGGGGGCTCCTACAATGAGCAGTTCTTC. This rearrangement joins TRBV24-1 to TRBJ2-1; 14 bases are a match to TRBD2. This CDR3 comprises 19 residues. CDR1 and CDR2 from the germline V gene are KGHDR and SFDVKD. Losses at the gene ends were 4 bases for V and 0 bases for J; bases not matched to a gene: 7.

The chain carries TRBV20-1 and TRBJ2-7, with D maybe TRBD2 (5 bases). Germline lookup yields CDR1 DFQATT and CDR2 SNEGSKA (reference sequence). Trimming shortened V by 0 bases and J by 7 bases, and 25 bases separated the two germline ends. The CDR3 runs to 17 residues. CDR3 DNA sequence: TGCAGTGCTAGAGATAGTATGAGGGCGGACGCAATGGCGGAGCAGTACTTC. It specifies CSARDSMRADAMAEQYF.

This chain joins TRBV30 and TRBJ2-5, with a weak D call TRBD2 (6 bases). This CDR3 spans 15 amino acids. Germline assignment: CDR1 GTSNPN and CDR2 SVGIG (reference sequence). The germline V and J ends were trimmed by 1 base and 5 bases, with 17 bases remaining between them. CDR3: CAWSESFGGKETQYF. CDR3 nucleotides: TGTGCCTGGAGTGAGTCCTTTGGGGGGAAGGAGACCCAGTACTTC. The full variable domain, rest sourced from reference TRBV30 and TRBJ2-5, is SQTIHQWPATLVQPVGSPLSLECTVEGTSNPNLYWYRQAAGRGLQLLFYSVGIGQISSEVPQNLSASRPQDRQFILSSKKLLLSDSGFYLCAWSESFGGKETQYFGPGTRLLVL.

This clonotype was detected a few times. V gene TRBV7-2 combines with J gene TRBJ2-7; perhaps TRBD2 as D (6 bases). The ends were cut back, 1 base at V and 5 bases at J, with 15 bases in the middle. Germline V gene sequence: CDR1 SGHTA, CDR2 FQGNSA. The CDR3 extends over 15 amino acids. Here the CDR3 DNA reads TGTGCCAGCAGCTTAGTTGGGGACCCGGGGGACGAGCAGTACTTC. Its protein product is CASSLVGDPGDEQYF.

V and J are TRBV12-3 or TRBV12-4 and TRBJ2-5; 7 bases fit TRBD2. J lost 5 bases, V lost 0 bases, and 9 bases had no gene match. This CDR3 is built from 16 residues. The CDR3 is CASSLAGRRVGETQYF. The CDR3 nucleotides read TGTGCCAGCAGTTTAGCCGGGAGGAGGGTGGGGGAGACCCAGTACTTC.